This T cell receptor beta chain originates from a study of monozygotic twins with inflammatory bowel disease. General study results and limits: Varied immunosuppressive treatments among patients may have increased repertoire variability. Especially with disease activity, IBD patients shared fewer clonotypes with others than healthy twins did.

Remarks on this clonotype: Its target is not known.

The CDR3 contains 14 residues. Germline CDR1 and CDR2: SGHRS and YFSETQ. TCRdb reprocessed the 5' RACE reads; each CDR3 protein has one entry and no DNA is given. The ten most abundant clones cover 2.4% of a sample with about 420,000 distinct CDR3 sequences. The chain uses TRBV5-1 and TRBJ2-2; there is no DNA to check the TCRdb D call of TRBD1. The sequence came from a human donor with ulcerative colitis or Crohn's disease, or a healthy co-twin of an affected twin (not recorded which). Sequenced material: blood. Here the CDR3 reads CASSQGANTGELFF.